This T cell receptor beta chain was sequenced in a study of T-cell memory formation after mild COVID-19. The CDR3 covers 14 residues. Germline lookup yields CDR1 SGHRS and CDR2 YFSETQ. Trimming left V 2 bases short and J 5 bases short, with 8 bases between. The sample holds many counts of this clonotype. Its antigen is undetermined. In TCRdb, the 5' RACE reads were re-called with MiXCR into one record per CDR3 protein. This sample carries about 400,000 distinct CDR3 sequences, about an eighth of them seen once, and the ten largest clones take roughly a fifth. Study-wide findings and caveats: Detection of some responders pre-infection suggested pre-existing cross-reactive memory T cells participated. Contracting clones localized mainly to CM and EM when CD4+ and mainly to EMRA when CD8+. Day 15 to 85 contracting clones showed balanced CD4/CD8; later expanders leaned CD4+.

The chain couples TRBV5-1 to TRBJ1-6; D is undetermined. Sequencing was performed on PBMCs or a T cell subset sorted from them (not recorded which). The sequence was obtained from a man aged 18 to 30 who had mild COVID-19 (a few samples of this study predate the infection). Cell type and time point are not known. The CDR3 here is CASSFRLDNSPLHF. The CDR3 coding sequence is TGCGCCAGCAGCTTTCGACTTGATAATTCACCCCTCCACTTT.